This T cell receptor (beta chain) was sequenced in a study of T-cell reconstitution after alpha-beta-depleted transplantation in children. Study-level results: Two months or so post-transplant, alpha-beta T cells reportedly derived from several hundred expanded graft clones. It was newly produced T cells that mostly accounted for T-cell counts and diversity one year after transplant. TCRbeta diversity was high at day 60 in some patients (a result of surviving recipient T cells and thymic progenitors).

A few counts support this clonotype. What it binds is unknown. It was with unique molecular identifiers that the TCRbeta library was prepared. TCRdb re-called the PCR reads with MiXCR, one entry per CDR3 protein. The sample yields some 300,000 distinct CDR3 sequences, less than 9.5% seen once. The clonotype comes from a female patient between 2 and 15 years old who had a stem cell transplant for Fanconi anemia, so the T cells may come from the graft donor. Sample: peripheral blood, taken 360 days after TCRalphabeta/CD19-depleted stem cell transplant.

CDR3 amino acids: CASSVGGRGNTEAFF. As DNA, the CDR3 is TGTGCCAGCAGCGTAGGAGGCAGGGGGAACACTGAAGCTTTCTTT. The genes are TRBV9 and TRBJ1-1, with D possibly TRBD1 on 6 matching bases. Germline CDR1 reads SGDLS; CDR2 reads YYNGEE. V was pared by 0 bases and J by 1 base, with 10 bases between. This CDR3 region has 15 residues. The full variable domain, completed using reference TRBV9 and TRBJ1-1, is DSGVTQTPKHLITATGQRVTLRCSPRSGDLSVYWYQQSLDQGLQFLIQYYNGEERAKGNILERFSAQQFPDLHSELNLSSLELGDSALYFCASSVGGRGNTEAFFGQGTRLTVV.